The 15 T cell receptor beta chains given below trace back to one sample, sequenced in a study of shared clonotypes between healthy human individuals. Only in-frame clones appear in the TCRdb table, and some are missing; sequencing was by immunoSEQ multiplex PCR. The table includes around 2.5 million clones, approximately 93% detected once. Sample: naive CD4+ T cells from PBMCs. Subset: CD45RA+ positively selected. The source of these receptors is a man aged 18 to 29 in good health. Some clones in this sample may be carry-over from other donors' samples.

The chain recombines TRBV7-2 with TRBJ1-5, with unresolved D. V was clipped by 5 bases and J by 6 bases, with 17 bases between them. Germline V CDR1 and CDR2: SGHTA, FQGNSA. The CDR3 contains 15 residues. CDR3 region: CASSAGPVSGQPQHF. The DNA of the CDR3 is TGTGCCAGCAGCGCCGGGCCGGTATCCGGTCAGCCCCAGCATTTT. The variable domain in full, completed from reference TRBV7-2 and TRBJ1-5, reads GAGVSQSPSNKVTEKGKDVELRCDPISGHTALYWYRQSLGQGLEFLIYFQGNSAPDKSGLPSDRFSAERTGGSVSTLTIQRTQQEDSAVYLCASSAGPVSGQPQHFGDGTRLSIL.

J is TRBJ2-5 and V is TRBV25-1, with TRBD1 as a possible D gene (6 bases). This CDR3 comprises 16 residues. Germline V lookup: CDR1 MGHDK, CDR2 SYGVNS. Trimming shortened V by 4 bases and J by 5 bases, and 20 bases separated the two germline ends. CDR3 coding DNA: TGTGCCAGCAGTGTATCATTAGCAGGGGCAGGGGAGACCCAGTACTTC. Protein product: CASSVSLAGAGETQYF.

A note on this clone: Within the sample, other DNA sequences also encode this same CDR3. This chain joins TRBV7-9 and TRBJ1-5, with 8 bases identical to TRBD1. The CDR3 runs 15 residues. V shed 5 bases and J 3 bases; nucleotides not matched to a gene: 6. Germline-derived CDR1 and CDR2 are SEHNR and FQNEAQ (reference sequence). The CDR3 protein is CASSLGQGLNQPQHF. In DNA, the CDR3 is TGTGCCAGCAGCCTAGGACAGGGCCTCAATCAGCCCCAGCATTTT. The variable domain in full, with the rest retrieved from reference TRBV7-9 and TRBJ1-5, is DTGVSQNPRHKITKRGQNVTFRCDPISEHNRLYWYRQTLGQGPEFLTYFQNEAQLEKSRLLSDRFSAERPKGSFSTLEIQRTEQGDSAMYLCASSLGQGLNQPQHFGDGTRLSIL.

The DNA for the CDR3 is TGTGCCACCAGCAGGGGGACAGCAGGCTTCTCCTACGAGCAGTACTTC. Translation: CATSRGTAGFSYEQYF. The chain links TRBV15 to TRBJ2-7; TRBD1 matches at 7 bases. The germline V gene encodes CDR1 LNHNV and CDR2 YYDKDF (reference sequence). J gave up 0 bases and V 3 bases, and 8 bases lay outside the gene matches. The CDR3 spans 16 residues.

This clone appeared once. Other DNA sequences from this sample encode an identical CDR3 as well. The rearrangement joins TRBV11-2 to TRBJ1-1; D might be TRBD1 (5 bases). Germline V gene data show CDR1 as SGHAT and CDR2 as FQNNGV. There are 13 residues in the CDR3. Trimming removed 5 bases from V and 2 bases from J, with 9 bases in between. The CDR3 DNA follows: TGTGCCAGCAGCCTAGGGGCCAACACTGAAGCTTTCTTT. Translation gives CASSLGANTEAFF.

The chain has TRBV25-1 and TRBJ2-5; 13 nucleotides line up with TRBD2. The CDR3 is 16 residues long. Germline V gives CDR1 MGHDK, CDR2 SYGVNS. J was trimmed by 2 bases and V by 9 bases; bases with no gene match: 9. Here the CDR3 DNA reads TGTGCCAGTAGTCCGGGACTAGCGGGATTTCAAGAGACCCAGTACTTC. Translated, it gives CASSPGLAGFQETQYF. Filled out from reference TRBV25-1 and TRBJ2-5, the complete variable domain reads EADIYQTPRYLVIGTGKKITLECSQTMGHDKMYWYQQDPGMELHLIHYSYGVNSTEKGDLSSESTVSRIRTEHFPLTLESARPSHTSQYLCASSPGLAGFQETQYFGPGTRLLVL.

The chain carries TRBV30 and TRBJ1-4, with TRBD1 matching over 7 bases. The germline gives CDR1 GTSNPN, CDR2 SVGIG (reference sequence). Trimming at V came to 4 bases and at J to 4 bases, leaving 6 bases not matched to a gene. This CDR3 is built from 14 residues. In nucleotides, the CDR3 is TGTGCCTGGACCCCAGGGGGTGGTAATGAAAAACTGTTTTTT. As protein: CAWTPGGGNEKLFF. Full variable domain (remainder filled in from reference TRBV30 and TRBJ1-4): SQTIHQWPATLVQPVGSPLSLECTVEGTSNPNLYWYRQAAGRGLQLLFYSVGIGQISSEVPQNLSASRPQDRQFILSSKKLLLSDSGFYLCAWTPGGGNEKLFFGSGTQLSVL.

The CDR3: CASSRYPWVDGDIYNEQFF. The CDR3 nucleotides are TGTGCCAGTAGTAGATATCCCTGGGTTGACGGGGATATCTACAATGAGCAGTTCTTC. The J gene is TRBJ2-1, the V gene TRBV19; weak D call: TRBD2 (5 bases). The germline V gene has CDR1 LNHDA and CDR2 SQIVND (reference sequence). The CDR3 is 19 residues long. The V gene lost 4 bases and the J gene lost 3 bases, with 25 bases spanning the gap.

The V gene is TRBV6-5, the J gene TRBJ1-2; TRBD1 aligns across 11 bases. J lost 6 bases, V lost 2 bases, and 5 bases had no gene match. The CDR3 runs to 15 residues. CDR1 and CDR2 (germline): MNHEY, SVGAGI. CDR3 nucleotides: TGTGCCAGCAGTTACGAGGGACAGGGGGGCGATGGCTACACCTTC. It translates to CASSYEGQGGDGYTF.

The CDR3 DNA sequence: TGTGCCAGCAGTGAAGCTGGGACTTGGAACACCGGGGAGCTGTTTTTT. Amino acid sequence: CASSEAGTWNTGELFF. V and J are TRBV6-1 and TRBJ2-2; D is perhaps TRBD2 (6 bases). The ends were cut back, 0 bases at V and 1 base at J, with 9 bases in the middle. Germline loops: CDR1 MNHNS, CDR2 SASEGT. The CDR3 length is 16 residues.

Written as DNA, the CDR3 is TGTGCCAGCAGCCCCGGACAGGGGGCGAAGGGTGACACCATATATTTT. This sequence encodes CASSPGQGAKGDTIYF. The chain uses TRBV7-2 and TRBJ1-3, with 11 bases lining up with TRBD1. CDR1 and CDR2 (germline): SGHTA, FQGNSA. The CDR3 is 16 residues long. The J segment lost 8 bases and the V segment lost 5 bases, leaving 11 bases of the junction unmatched.

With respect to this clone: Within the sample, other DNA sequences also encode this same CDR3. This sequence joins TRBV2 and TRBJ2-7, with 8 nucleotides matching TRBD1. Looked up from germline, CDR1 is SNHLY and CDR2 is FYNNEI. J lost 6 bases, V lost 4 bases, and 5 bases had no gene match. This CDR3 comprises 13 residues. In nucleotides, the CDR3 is TGTGCCAGCAGTGCCCAGGGGGCGGGCGAGCAGTACTTC. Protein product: CASSAQGAGEQYF.

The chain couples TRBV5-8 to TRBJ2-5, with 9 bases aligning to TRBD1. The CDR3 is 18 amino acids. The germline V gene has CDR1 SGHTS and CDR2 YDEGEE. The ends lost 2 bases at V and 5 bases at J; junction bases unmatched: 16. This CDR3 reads CASSFWAGTGIKGETQYF. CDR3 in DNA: TGTGCCAGCAGCTTTTGGGCCGGGACAGGGATTAAAGGGGAGACCCAGTACTTC.

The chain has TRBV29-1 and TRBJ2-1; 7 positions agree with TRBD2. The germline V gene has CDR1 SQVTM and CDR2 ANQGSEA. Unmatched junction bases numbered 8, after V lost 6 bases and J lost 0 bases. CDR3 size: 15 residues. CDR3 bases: TGCAGCGTCTCGAGACTAGCTTCCTCCTACAATGAGCAGTTCTTC. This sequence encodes CSVSRLASSYNEQFF.

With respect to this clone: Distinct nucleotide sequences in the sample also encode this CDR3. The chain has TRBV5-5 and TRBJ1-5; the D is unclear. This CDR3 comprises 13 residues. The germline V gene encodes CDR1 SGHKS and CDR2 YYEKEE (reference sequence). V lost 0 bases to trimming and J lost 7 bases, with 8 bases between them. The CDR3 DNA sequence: TGTGCCAGCAGCTTGGAGGGATACCAGCCCCAGCATTTT. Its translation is CASSLEGYQPQHF.